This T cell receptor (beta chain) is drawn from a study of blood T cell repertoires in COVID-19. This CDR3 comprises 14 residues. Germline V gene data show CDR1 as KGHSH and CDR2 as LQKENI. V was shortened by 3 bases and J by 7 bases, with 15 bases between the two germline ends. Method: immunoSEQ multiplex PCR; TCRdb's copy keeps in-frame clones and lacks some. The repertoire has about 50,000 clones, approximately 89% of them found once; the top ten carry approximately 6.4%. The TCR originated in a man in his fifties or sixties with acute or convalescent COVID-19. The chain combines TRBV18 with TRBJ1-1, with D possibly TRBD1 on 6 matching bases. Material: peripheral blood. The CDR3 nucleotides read TGTGCCAGCTCACCCCAACAGGGACGGCTTGAAGCTTTCTTT. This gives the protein CASSPQQGRLEAFF.